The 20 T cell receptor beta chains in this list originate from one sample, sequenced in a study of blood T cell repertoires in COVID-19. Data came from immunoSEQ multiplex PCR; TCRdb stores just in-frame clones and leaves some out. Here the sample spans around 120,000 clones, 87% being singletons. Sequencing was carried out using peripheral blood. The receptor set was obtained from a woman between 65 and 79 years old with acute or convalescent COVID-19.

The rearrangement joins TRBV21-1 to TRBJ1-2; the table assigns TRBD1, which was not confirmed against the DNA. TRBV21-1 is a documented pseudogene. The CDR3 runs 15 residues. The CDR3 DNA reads TGTGCCAGCAGCAAAGCAAGTTTAACAGACTATGGCTACACCTTC. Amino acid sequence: CASSKASLTDYGYTF.

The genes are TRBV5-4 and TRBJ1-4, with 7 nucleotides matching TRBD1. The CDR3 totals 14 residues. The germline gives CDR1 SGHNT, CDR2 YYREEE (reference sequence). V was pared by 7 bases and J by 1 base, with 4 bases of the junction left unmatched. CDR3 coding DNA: TGTGCCAGCGCGCGACAGGGAACTAATGAAAAACTGTTTTTT. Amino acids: CASARQGTNEKLFF.

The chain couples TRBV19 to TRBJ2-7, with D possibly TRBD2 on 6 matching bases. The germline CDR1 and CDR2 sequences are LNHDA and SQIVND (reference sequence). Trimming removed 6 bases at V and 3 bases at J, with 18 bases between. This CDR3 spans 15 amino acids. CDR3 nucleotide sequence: TGTGCCAGTAGCCCTACACCGGGACTGTACTACGAGCAGTACTTC. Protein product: CASSPTPGLYYEQYF.

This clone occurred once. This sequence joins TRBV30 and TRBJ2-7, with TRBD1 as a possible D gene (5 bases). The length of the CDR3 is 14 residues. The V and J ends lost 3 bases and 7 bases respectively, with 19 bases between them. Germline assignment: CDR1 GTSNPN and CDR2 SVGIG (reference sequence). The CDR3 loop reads CAWRRGTGLDEQYF. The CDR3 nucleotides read TGTGCCTGGAGAAGAGGAACAGGTTTGGATGAGCAGTACTTC.

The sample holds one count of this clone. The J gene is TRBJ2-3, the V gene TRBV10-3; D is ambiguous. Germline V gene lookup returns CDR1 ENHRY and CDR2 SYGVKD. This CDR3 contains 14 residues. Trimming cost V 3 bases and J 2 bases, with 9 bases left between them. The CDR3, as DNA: TGTGCCATCAGTGAACAACAGAACACAGATACGCAGTATTTT. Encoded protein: CAISEQQNTDTQYF.

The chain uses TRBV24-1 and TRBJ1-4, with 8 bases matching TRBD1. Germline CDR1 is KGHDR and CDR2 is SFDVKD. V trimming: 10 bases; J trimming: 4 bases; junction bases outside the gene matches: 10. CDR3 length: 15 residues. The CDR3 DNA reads TGTGCCACTCCGCCGCAGGGGGCGGGTAATGAAAAACTGTTTTTT. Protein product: CATPPQGAGNEKLFF.

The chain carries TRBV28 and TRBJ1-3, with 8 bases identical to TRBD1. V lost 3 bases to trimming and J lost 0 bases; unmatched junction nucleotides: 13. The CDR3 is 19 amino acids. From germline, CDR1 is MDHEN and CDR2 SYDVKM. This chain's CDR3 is CASSLPPRTGRSSGNTIYF. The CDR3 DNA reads TGTGCCAGCAGTTTGCCACCCCGGACAGGGCGCAGCTCTGGAAACACCATATATTTT.

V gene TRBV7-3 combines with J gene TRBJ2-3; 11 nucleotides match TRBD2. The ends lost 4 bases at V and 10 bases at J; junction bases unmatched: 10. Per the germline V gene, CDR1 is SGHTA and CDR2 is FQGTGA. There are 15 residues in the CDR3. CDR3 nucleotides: TGTGCCAGCAGCTCCTTAGCGGGGGGGCACGGCGCGCAGTATTTT. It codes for CASSSLAGGHGAQYF.

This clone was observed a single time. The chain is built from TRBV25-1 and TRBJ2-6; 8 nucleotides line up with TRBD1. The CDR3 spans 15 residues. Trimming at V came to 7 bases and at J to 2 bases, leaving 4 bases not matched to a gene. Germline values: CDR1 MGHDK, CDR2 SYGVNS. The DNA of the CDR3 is TGTGCCAGCATGGACAGGGTGGCTGGGGCCAACGTCCTGACTTTC. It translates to CASMDRVAGANVLTF.

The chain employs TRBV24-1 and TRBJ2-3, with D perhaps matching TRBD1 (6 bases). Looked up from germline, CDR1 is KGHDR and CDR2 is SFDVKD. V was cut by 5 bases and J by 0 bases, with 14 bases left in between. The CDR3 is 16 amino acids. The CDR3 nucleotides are TGTGCCACCAGTGCAAGAGGCGACAGGAGCACAGATACGCAGTATTTT. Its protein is CATSARGDRSTDTQYF.

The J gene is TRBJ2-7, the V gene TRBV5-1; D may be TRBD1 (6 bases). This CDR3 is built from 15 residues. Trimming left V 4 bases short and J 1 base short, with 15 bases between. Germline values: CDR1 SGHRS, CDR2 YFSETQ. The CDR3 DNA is TGCGCCAGCAGCCCATTAGCAGGGGAGTCCTACGAGCAGTACTTC. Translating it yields CASSPLAGESYEQYF.

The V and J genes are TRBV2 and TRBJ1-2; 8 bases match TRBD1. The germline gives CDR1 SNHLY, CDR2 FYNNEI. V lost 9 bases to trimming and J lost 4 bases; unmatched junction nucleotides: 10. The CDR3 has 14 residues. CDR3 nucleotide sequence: TGTGCCAGGGCACGACAGGGGACTTTCTATGGCTACACCTTC. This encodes CARARQGTFYGYTF.

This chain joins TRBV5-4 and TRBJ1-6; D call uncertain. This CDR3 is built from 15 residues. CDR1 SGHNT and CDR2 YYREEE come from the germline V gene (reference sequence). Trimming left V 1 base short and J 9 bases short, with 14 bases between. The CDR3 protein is CASSLFGEGGSPLHF. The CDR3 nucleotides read TGTGCCAGCAGCTTGTTTGGGGAGGGAGGTTCACCCCTCCACTTT.

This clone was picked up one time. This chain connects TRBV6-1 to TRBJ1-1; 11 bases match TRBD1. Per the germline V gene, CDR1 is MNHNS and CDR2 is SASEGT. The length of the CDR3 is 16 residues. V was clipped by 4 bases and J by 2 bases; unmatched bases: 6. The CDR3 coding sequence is TGTGCCAGCAGTGCCCGGGACAGGGGGTTCAACACTGAAGCTTTCTTT. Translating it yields CASSARDRGFNTEAFF.

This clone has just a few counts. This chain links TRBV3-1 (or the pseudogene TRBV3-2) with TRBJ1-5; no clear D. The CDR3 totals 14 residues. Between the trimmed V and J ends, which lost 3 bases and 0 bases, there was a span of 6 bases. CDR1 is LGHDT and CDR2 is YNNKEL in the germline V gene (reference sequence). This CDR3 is CASSQDYSNQPQHF. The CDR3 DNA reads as TGTGCCAGCAGCCAGGACTATAGCAATCAGCCCCAGCATTTT.

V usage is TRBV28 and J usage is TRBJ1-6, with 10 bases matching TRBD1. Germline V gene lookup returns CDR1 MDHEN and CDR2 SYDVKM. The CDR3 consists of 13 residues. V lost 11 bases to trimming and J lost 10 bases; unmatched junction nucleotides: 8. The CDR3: CAGGGQGKSPLHF. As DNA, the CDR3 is TGTGCCGGGGGGGGACAGGGGAAGTCACCCCTCCACTTT.

CDR3 DNA: TGTGCCAGCAGCCCGACTAGCTTCCACGAGCAGTACTTC. Translation gives CASSPTSFHEQYF. The V call is TRBV7-3, the J call TRBJ2-7; 7 bases are shared with TRBD2. CDR3 length: 13 amino acids. The V gene's germline CDR1 is SGHTA and CDR2 FQGTGA. The junction had 6 bases not matched to a gene; V was cut back by 5 bases and J by 5 bases.

This CDR3 reads CASSPRVGDSYGYTF. CDR3 nucleotides: TGTGCCAGCAGCCCGCGGGTGGGGGACAGCTATGGCTACACCTTC. The J gene is TRBJ1-2, the V gene TRBV7-6, with 7 bases identical to TRBD1. CDR1 SGHVS and CDR2 FNYEAQ come from the germline V gene. V lost 5 bases to trimming and J lost 4 bases; unmatched junction nucleotides: 10. The CDR3 runs to 15 residues.

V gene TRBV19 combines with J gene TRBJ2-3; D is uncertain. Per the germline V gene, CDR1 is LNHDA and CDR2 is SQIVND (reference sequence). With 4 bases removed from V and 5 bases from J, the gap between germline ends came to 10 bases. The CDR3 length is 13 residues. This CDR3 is CASSTPPIDTQYF. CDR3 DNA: TGTGCCAGTAGTACCCCCCCTATAGATACGCAGTATTTT. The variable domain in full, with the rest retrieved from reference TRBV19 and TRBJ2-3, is DGGITQSPKYLFRKEGQNVTLSCEQNLNHDAMYWYRQDPGQGLRLIYYSQIVNDFQKGDIAEGYSVSREKKESFPLTVTSAQKNPTAFYLCASSTPPIDTQYFGPGTRLTVL.

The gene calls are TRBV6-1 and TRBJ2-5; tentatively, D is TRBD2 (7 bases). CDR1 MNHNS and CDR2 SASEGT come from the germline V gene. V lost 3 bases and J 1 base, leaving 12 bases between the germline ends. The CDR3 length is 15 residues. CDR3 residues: CASSEPRGAQETQYF. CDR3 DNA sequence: TGTGCCAGCAGTGAGCCACGGGGGGCCCAAGAGACCCAGTACTTC.